These T cell receptor beta chains were read from a single sample in a study of CD8+CD57+ T cells in acquired aplastic anemia. A single record per CDR3 protein comes from TCRdb applying MiXCR to the reads. Of some 92,000 distinct CDR3 sequences in the sample, roughly two thirds were seen once. The specimen was sorted CD4+, CD8+, or CD8+CD57+ T cells (not recorded which) from PBMCs. These receptors were taken from a human donor with aplastic anemia. The CDR3 runs from the conserved cysteine through the conserved F or W. Fields, in order: J gene, clone size, V gene, CDR3 length, CDR3 protein. The size entry is marked missing in some rows and otherwise reads once, few, many or a size class.

J gene: TRBJ2-1; clone size: .; V gene: TRBV29-1; CDR3 length: 15; CDR3 protein: CSVEGSGTNYNEQFF
J gene: TRBJ1-2; clone size: once; V gene: TRBV12-3/TRBV12-4; CDR3 length: 13; CDR3 protein: CASSIPGVHGYTF
J gene: TRBJ2-7; clone size: few; V gene: TRBV24-1; CDR3 length: 13; CDR3 protein: CATAQIAGGEQYF
J gene: TRBJ2-5; clone size: few; V gene: TRBV2; CDR3 length: 10; CDR3 protein: CASTRETQYF
J gene: TRBJ2-7; clone size: .; V gene: TRBV20-1; CDR3 length: 14; CDR3 protein: CSAGAVGWSYEQYF
J gene: TRBJ2-5; clone size: .; V gene: TRBV10-3; CDR3 length: 12; CDR3 protein: CASRGHQETQYF
J gene: TRBJ2-5; clone size: .; V gene: TRBV2; CDR3 length: 19; CDR3 protein: CASSEPEMTSGATLGTQYF
J gene: TRBJ1-1; clone size: .; V gene: TRBV7-2; CDR3 length: 14; CDR3 protein: CASSLDVTGAEAFF
J gene: TRBJ1-2; clone size: medium-sized; V gene: TRBV4-1; CDR3 length: 13; CDR3 protein: CASSLQGNDGYTF
J gene: TRBJ2-3; clone size: .; V gene: TRBV10-3; CDR3 length: 14; CDR3 protein: CAISTSGITDTQYF
J gene: TRBJ2-5; clone size: .; V gene: TRBV12-3/TRBV12-4; CDR3 length: 14; CDR3 protein: CASSGGGGQETQYF
J gene: TRBJ2-5; clone size: few; V gene: TRBV7-9; CDR3 length: 13; CDR3 protein: CASSFGTGETQYF
J gene: TRBJ2-3; clone size: .; V gene: TRBV19; CDR3 length: 15; CDR3 protein: CASSSTGLVTDTQYF
J gene: TRBJ2-1; clone size: .; V gene: TRBV20-1; CDR3 length: 15; CDR3 protein: CSARGQLAGVNEQFF
J gene: TRBJ2-7; clone size: few; V gene: TRBV19; CDR3 length: 13; CDR3 protein: CATARDRGYEQYF
J gene: TRBJ2-1; clone size: few; V gene: TRBV19; CDR3 length: 15; CDR3 protein: CASSRSRDPTNEQFF
J gene: TRBJ2-7; clone size: once; V gene: TRBV10-3; CDR3 length: 15; CDR3 protein: CAISEDAGRAYEQYF
J gene: TRBJ2-5; clone size: once; V gene: TRBV20-1; CDR3 length: 16; CDR3 protein: CSARDLEGQPSETQYF
J gene: TRBJ1-4; clone size: once; V gene: TRBV24-1; CDR3 length: 14; CDR3 protein: CATSGGDINEKLFF
J gene: TRBJ1-4; clone size: few; V gene: TRBV10-2; CDR3 length: 12; CDR3 protein: CASSEISQPLFF
J gene: TRBJ2-7; clone size: .; V gene: TRBV20-1; CDR3 length: 13; CDR3 protein: CSARDLAGYQQYF
J gene: TRBJ2-2; clone size: .; V gene: TRBV7-2; CDR3 length: 13; CDR3 protein: CASSLAGFGELFF
J gene: TRBJ1-4; clone size: .; V gene: TRBV19; CDR3 length: 17; CDR3 protein: CASRPRDRGATNEKLFF
J gene: TRBJ2-7; clone size: .; V gene: TRBV5-8; CDR3 length: 14; CDR3 protein: CASSLSQGRYEQYF
J gene: TRBJ2-7; clone size: .; V gene: TRBV7-3; CDR3 length: 8; CDR3 protein: CDSSEQYF
J gene: TRBJ1-6; clone size: .; V gene: TRBV10-3; CDR3 length: 14; CDR3 protein: CATIRDRANSPLHF
J gene: .; clone size: .; V gene: TRBV20-1; CDR3 length: 13; CDR3 protein: CSAFGLAGETQYF
J gene: TRBJ2-7; clone size: .; V gene: TRBV24-1; CDR3 length: 13; CDR3 protein: CATSDQSSYEQYF
J gene: .; clone size: .; V gene: TRBV20-1; CDR3 length: 15; CDR3 protein: CSARELAGGRETQYF
J gene: TRBJ2-1; clone size: many; V gene: TRBV7-2; CDR3 length: 19; CDR3 protein: CASSLAGSGRLAVYNEQFF
J gene: TRBJ1-6; clone size: .; V gene: TRBV20-1; CDR3 length: 14; CDR3 protein: CSASMGQYNSPLHF
J gene: TRBJ2-1; clone size: .; V gene: TRBV29-1; CDR3 length: 12; CDR3 protein: CSVFCSYNEQFF
J gene: TRBJ2-7; clone size: .; V gene: TRBV2; CDR3 length: 12; CDR3 protein: CASSPLDYEQYF
J gene: TRBJ2-3; clone size: .; V gene: TRBV15; CDR3 length: 15; CDR3 protein: CATSILARGTDTQYF
J gene: TRBJ1-6; clone size: few; V gene: TRBV15; CDR3 length: 13; CDR3 protein: CATSRDSYSPLHF
J gene: TRBJ1-2; clone size: .; V gene: TRBV7-8; CDR3 length: 14; CDR3 protein: CASSQTTGPYGYTF
J gene: TRBJ2-5; clone size: few; V gene: TRBV11-1; CDR3 length: 19; CDR3 protein: CASSLGTSGGSHKKETQYF
J gene: TRBJ1-1; clone size: .; V gene: TRBV10-3; CDR3 length: 13; CDR3 protein: CAISTGGDTEAFF
J gene: TRBJ1-3; clone size: few; V gene: TRBV19; CDR3 length: 12; CDR3 protein: CASSNSGNTIYF
J gene: TRBJ2-7; clone size: .; V gene: TRBV15; CDR3 length: 15; CDR3 protein: CATSRRAASSYEQYF
J gene: TRBJ1-1; clone size: .; V gene: TRBV10-3; CDR3 length: 13; CDR3 protein: CAIRTGINTEAFF
J gene: TRBJ2-7; clone size: .; V gene: TRBV29-1; CDR3 length: 9; CDR3 protein: CHATYEQYF
J gene: TRBJ2-2; clone size: .; V gene: TRBV7-6; CDR3 length: 17; CDR3 protein: CASSPRTSAANTGELFF
J gene: TRBJ2-2; clone size: once; V gene: TRBV10-3; CDR3 length: 16; CDR3 protein: CAGTRGQGAVVGELCF
J gene: TRBJ2-7; clone size: once; V gene: TRBV2; CDR3 length: 12; CDR3 protein: CASRDYSYEQYF
J gene: TRBJ2-5; clone size: .; V gene: TRBV7-6; CDR3 length: 11; CDR3 protein: CASSSREDQYF